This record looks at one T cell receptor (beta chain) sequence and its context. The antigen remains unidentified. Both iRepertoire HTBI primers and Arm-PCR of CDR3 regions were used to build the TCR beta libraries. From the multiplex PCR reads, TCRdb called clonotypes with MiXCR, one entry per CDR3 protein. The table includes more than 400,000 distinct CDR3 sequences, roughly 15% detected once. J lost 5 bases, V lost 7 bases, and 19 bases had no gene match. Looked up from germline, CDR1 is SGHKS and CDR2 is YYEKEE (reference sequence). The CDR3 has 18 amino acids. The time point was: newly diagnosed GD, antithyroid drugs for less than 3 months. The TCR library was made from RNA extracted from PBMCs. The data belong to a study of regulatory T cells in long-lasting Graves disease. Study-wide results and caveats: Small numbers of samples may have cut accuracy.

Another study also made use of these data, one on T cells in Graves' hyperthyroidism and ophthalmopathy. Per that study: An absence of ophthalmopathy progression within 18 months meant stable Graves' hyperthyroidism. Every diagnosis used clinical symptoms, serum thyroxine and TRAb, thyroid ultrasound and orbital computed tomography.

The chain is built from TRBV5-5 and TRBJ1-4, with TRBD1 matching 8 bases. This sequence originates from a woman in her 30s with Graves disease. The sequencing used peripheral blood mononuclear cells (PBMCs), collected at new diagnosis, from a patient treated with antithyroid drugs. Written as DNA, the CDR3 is TGTGCCAGCGAACCCCGATGGCCGGGGACAGGAGGAAATGAAAAACTGTTTTTT. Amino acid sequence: CASEPRWPGTGGNEKLFF.